These 26 T cell receptor beta chains share one sample of origin, sequenced in a study of Ad26.COV2.S vaccination and SARS-CoV-2 variants. The sample's treatment: over 15 received Ad26.COV2.S at low or high dose, single or two shots; roughly 5 received placebo; per-sample allocation not given. Sampling happened 63 days after the first vaccine or placebo injection. Assay used: immunoSEQ multiplex PCR; TCRdb lists only in-frame clones, some missing. The repertoire consists of about 330,000 clones, with 90% occurring once and the leading ten covering 5.5%. The sample was peripheral blood, taken in a trial of Ad26.COV2.S vaccine versus placebo. These receptor sequences come from a person between 18 and 59 years old who received the Ad26.COV2.S COVID-19 vaccine or a placebo.

There are a few counts of this clone. V and J are TRBV5-4 and TRBJ2-7, with 8 bases identical to TRBD1. J lost 4 bases, V lost 3 bases, and 12 bases had no gene match. This CDR3 has 16 residues. Germline V gives CDR1 SGHNT, CDR2 YYREEE (reference sequence). Written as DNA, the CDR3 is TGTGCCAGCAGCTCGAGGGGACAGGCAAGTAGGTACGAGCAGTACTTC. It is translated as CASSSRGQASRYEQYF. The variable domain in full, with the rest retrieved from reference TRBV5-4 and TRBJ2-7, is ETGVTQSPTHLIKTRGQQVTLRCSSQSGHNTVSWYQQALGQGPQFIFQYYREEENGRGNFPPRFSGLQFPNYSSELNVNALELDDSALYLCASSSRGQASRYEQYFGPGTRLTVT.

The gene calls are TRBV23-1 and TRBJ1-2, with TRBD1 matching over 8 bases. TRBV23-1 is an open reading frame, and its role is uncertain. The CDR3 covers 17 residues. Trimming cost V 7 bases and J 3 bases; bases outside gene matches: 16. CDR3: CASILRTGKRGHYGYTF. The CDR3 nucleotides read TGCGCCAGCATCTTACGGACAGGGAAGAGGGGCCACTATGGCTACACCTTC.

The chain recombines TRBV9 with TRBJ1-4, with D unclear. This CDR3 is 15 amino acids long. Germline V CDR1 and CDR2: SGDLS, YYNGEE. V dropped 0 bases and J dropped 3 bases, with 9 bases sitting between them. Here the CDR3 reads CASSVVDNSNEKLFF. CDR3 DNA: TGTGCCAGCAGCGTAGTTGATAACTCTAATGAAAAACTGTTTTTT.

The rearrangement links TRBV7-6 to TRBJ2-2, with 8 positions matching TRBD2. Germline lookup yields CDR1 SGHVS and CDR2 FNYEAQ. After removal of 1 base from V and 1 base from J, the junction contained 14 bases not matched to a gene. The CDR3 runs 20 residues. This CDR3 reads CASSLDLREGSVENTGELFF. The CDR3 DNA sequence: TGTGCCAGCAGCTTAGACCTCCGGGAGGGGTCCGTCGAGAACACCGGGGAGCTGTTTTTT. The variable domain in full, completed from reference TRBV7-6 and TRBJ2-2, reads GAGVSQSPRYKVTKRGQDVALRCDPISGHVSLYWYRQALGQGPEFLTYFNYEAQQDKSGLPNDRFSAERPEGSISTLTIQRTEQRDSAMYRCASSLDLREGSVENTGELFFGEGSRLTVL.

V and J are TRBV28 and TRBJ1-1; no firm D call. V was trimmed by 5 bases and J by 2 bases, leaving 6 bases between them. The germline V gene has CDR1 MDHEN and CDR2 SYDVKM. The CDR3 consists of 12 residues. The CDR3: CASSEDNTEAFF. The CDR3 DNA reads TGTGCCAGCAGTGAGGACAACACTGAAGCTTTCTTT.

This clone was found a few times. The V call is TRBV5-6, the J call TRBJ1-1; tentatively, D is TRBD1 (5 bases). CDR1 is SGHDT and CDR2 is YYEEEE in the germline V gene. V was shortened by 2 bases and J by 1 base, with 6 bases between the two germline ends. This CDR3 has 13 amino acids. CDR3 sequence reads: CASSLQANTEAFF. The CDR3 DNA reads TGTGCCAGCAGCTTACAGGCGAACACTGAAGCTTTCTTT.

This chain joins TRBV13 and TRBJ2-2, with D unresolved. This CDR3 is built from 16 residues. CDR1 is PRHDT and CDR2 is FYEKMQ in the germline V gene (reference sequence). The V end was cut by 4 bases, the J end by 1 base, with 13 bases between. CDR3 protein: CASSSPRGRNTGELFF. The CDR3 DNA follows: TGTGCCAGCAGCTCCCCCCGAGGACGGAACACCGGGGAGCTGTTTTTT.

The chain has TRBV6-2 or TRBV6-3 and TRBJ2-1; TRBD1 might be the D (6 bases). The CDR3 covers 15 residues. Germline CDR1 and CDR2: MNHEY and SVGEGT. Deletions cut 4 bases from V and 4 bases from J, with 14 bases between. This CDR3 is CASSFNRVAYNEQFF. The CDR3 DNA reads as TGTGCCAGCAGTTTTAACAGGGTCGCGTACAATGAGCAGTTCTTC.

This chain connects TRBV5-1 to TRBJ2-5; 7 bases agree with TRBD1. V shed 4 bases and J 0 bases; nucleotides not matched to a gene: 3. Per the germline V gene, CDR1 is SGHRS and CDR2 is YFSETQ. The CDR3 loop spans 14 amino acids. Written as DNA, the CDR3 is TGCGCCAGCAGCCGAGGGACAGACCAAGAGACCCAGTACTTC. It is translated as CASSRGTDQETQYF.

V gene TRBV5-1 combines with J gene TRBJ1-2; D ambiguous. Trimming stripped 6 bases from V and 4 bases from J, with 13 bases between. Germline loops: CDR1 SGHRS, CDR2 YFSETQ. The CDR3 has 13 amino acids. For the CDR3, the DNA is TGCGCCAGCACTATCGACCCTTTCTATGGCTACACCTTC. Amino acids: CASTIDPFYGYTF.

The chain combines TRBV7-3 with TRBJ2-3; the D gene is possibly TRBD1 (6 bases). V gave up 1 base and J gave up 2 bases, with 10 bases separating them. The CDR3 runs 15 residues. CDR1 and CDR2 (germline): SGHTA, FQGTGA. The CDR3 nucleotides read TGTGCCAGCAGCTTAATAGGGGGTGACACAGATACGCAGTATTTT. Its protein is CASSLIGGDTDTQYF.

This chain links TRBV18 with TRBJ1-1; no reliable D call. Trimming removed 2 bases from V and 5 bases from J, with 18 bases in between. The CDR3 consists of 16 residues. Germline assignment: CDR1 KGHSH and CDR2 LQKENI. As DNA, the CDR3 is TGTGCCAGCTCACCAGACGGGGTCGGGGTCGGAACTGAAGCTTTCTTT. This encodes CASSPDGVGVGTEAFF.

V usage is TRBV18 and J usage is TRBJ1-1; no definite D call. The CDR3 spans 13 residues. Germline V gene lookup returns CDR1 KGHSH and CDR2 LQKENI. V lost 6 bases and J 1 base, leaving 9 bases between the germline ends. The CDR3 coding sequence is TGTGCCAGCTCGGCCGATCAGAACACTGAAGCTTTCTTT. It specifies CASSADQNTEAFF.

This clone was seen just once. The chain links TRBV7-8 to TRBJ1-6; the D gene is possibly TRBD1 (5 bases). Trimming removed 3 bases from V and 7 bases from J, with 16 bases in between. The CDR3 has 16 amino acids. The germline gives CDR1 SGHVS, CDR2 FQNEAQ. For the CDR3, the DNA is TGTGCCAGCAGCTTCGATGGCAGGGCGGAAAATTCACCCCTCCACTTT. This sequence encodes CASSFDGRAENSPLHF.

The gene calls are TRBV28 and TRBJ2-6; D is perhaps TRBD1 (5 bases). Trimming shortened V by 8 bases and J by 0 bases, and 17 bases separated the two germline ends. Per germline, CDR1 MDHEN and CDR2 SYDVKM. The CDR3 is 17 residues long. CDR3 in DNA: TGTGCCAGCTGTGACTCGGATAGGGGCTCTGGGGCCAACGTCCTGACTTTC. Translation: CASCDSDRGSGANVLTF.

The chain links TRBV9 to TRBJ1-5; maybe TRBD1 (6 bases). Germline V gene data show CDR1 as SGDLS and CDR2 as YYNGEE. Trimming took off 0 bases at V and 5 bases at J, with 12 bases between the two ends. CDR3 size: 15 residues. CDR3 sequence reads: CASSVAGQSYQPQHF. The DNA of the CDR3 is TGTGCCAGCAGCGTAGCCGGACAGAGTTATCAGCCCCAGCATTTT.

This chain links TRBV3-1 (or the pseudogene TRBV3-2) with TRBJ1-4, with D unclear. Germline CDR1 reads LGHDT; CDR2 reads YNNKEL (reference sequence). V was trimmed by 4 bases and J by 9 bases, leaving 15 bases between them. The length of the CDR3 is 14 residues. The CDR3: CASSPTTTGKKLFF. In DNA, the CDR3 is TGTGCCAGCAGCCCAACGACCACGGGAAAAAAACTGTTTTTT.

V and J are TRBV12-3 or TRBV12-4 and TRBJ2-5; D might be TRBD2 (5 bases). CDR3 size: 13 residues. Trimming cost V 5 bases and J 6 bases, with 13 bases left between them. Written as DNA, the CDR3 is TGTGCCAGCAGTCCCCCAGAGGGAAAGACCCAGTACTTC. Protein product: CASSPPEGKTQYF.

This clone has only a few counts. The chain joins TRBV7-9 to TRBJ1-2; D is unresolved. The V gene's germline CDR1 is SEHNR and CDR2 FQNEAQ (reference sequence). Trimming stripped 1 base from V and 8 bases from J, with 8 bases between. This CDR3 comprises 12 residues. The CDR3 reads CASSLGNDGYTF. For the CDR3, the DNA is TGTGCCAGCAGCTTAGGCAACGACGGCTACACCTTC.

The chain uses TRBV7-9 and TRBJ2-3; 7 bases match TRBD2. The V segment lost 2 bases and the J segment 3 bases; nucleotides outside the gene matches: 5. The CDR3 consists of 15 residues. Germline CDR1 and CDR2: SEHNR and FQNEAQ (reference sequence). The CDR3 DNA is TGTGCCAGCAGCTTACTAGCGGTGGGTACAGATACGCAGTATTTT. Residues: CASSLLAVGTDTQYF.

V and J are TRBV27 and TRBJ1-1, with D possibly being TRBD1 (6 bases). The CDR3 totals 13 residues. The V end was cut by 6 bases, the J end by 2 bases, with 10 bases between. CDR1 and CDR2 (germline): MNHEY, SMNVEV (reference sequence). Here the CDR3 reads CASRDRLNTEAFF. The CDR3 DNA follows: TGTGCCAGCAGAGACAGGCTTAACACTGAAGCTTTCTTT.

This chain connects TRBV6-2 or TRBV6-3 to TRBJ2-3, with unresolved D. Germline V lookup: CDR1 MNHEY, CDR2 SVGEGT. V lost 5 bases, J lost 0 bases, and 9 bases lay in between. The CDR3 length is 14 residues. The CDR3: CASSIGGSTDTQYF. Written as DNA, the CDR3 is TGTGCCAGCAGTATAGGTGGAAGCACAGATACGCAGTATTTT.

The rearrangement links TRBV5-5 to TRBJ2-2; no clear D gene. Germline V gives CDR1 SGHKS, CDR2 YYEKEE (reference sequence). V lost 0 bases and J 6 bases, leaving 9 bases between the germline ends. The CDR3 contains 14 residues. As DNA, the CDR3 is TGTGCCAGCAGCTTGGAATGGTCCCCCGGGGAGCTGTTTTTT. Its translation: CASSLEWSPGELFF.

This clone was seen only once. This chain links TRBV10-3 with TRBJ1-2; the D gene is possibly TRBD1 (6 bases). V was shortened by 0 bases and J by 4 bases, with 9 bases between the two germline ends. CDR1 is ENHRY and CDR2 is SYGVKD in the germline V gene. This CDR3 is 14 amino acids long. CDR3 protein: CAISESTGFYGYTF. The CDR3 nucleotides read TGTGCCATCAGTGAGTCGACAGGATTCTATGGCTACACCTTC.

This chain joins TRBV27 and TRBJ2-1; D remains unclear. Trimming shortened V by 2 bases and J by 4 bases, and 9 bases separated the two germline ends. Germline V gene data show CDR1 as MNHEY and CDR2 as SMNVEV (reference sequence). The CDR3 spans 14 residues. CDR3 sequence: CASSLQTLYNEQFF. The CDR3 coding sequence is TGTGCCAGCAGTTTACAGACGTTATACAATGAGCAGTTCTTC.

This clone has a single count. The chain carries TRBV2 and TRBJ1-2; 8 nucleotides line up with TRBD1. The CDR3 runs 15 residues. Germline-derived CDR1 and CDR2 are SNHLY and FYNNEI. After removal of 4 bases from V and 0 bases from J, the junction contained 4 bases not matched to a gene. CDR3 nucleotides: TGTGCCAGCAGTGCCACGGGACAGGCTAACTATGGCTACACCTTC. This codes for CASSATGQANYGYTF.